The present T cell receptor (beta chain) was sequenced within a study of blood T cell repertoires in COVID-19. Measured with immunoSEQ multiplex PCR; TCRdb has only the in-frame clones, and not every one. Here the sample spans some 200,000 clones, over 75% being singletons. CDR1 is LNHDA and CDR2 is SQIVND in the germline V gene (reference sequence). The CDR3 is made up of 22 amino acids. V lost 4 bases and J lost 5; bases outside the gene matches: 28. The J gene is TRBJ2-1, the V gene TRBV19; 8 bases align to TRBD2. Sequencing used PBMCs or T cells enriched from blood (not recorded which). The source of this sequence is a man younger than 45 in a cohort exposed to, infected with or recovered from COVID-19 (not recorded which). CDR3 in DNA: TGTGCCAGTAGTACCCGAGTAAACATCGGCCGACTACTAGCGGAGGCTCACAATGAGCAGTTCTTC. Translation gives CASSTRVNIGRLLAEAHNEQFF.